This T cell receptor beta chain comes out of a study of blood T cell repertoires in COVID-19. About the study: The United States, Italy and Spain provided the acute and convalescent COVID-19 samples. The cDNA or gDNA used as material had been derived from T cells, B-cell-depleted T cells, or PBMCs.

The CDR3 has 15 amino acids. Germline V gene lookup returns CDR1 PRHDT and CDR2 FYEKMQ (reference sequence). With V trimmed by 5 bases and J by 3 bases, 10 bases remained unmatched. Original analysis: Quantification of nucleated cells was approximated via reference gene primer amplification. Generated by immunoSEQ multiplex PCR, the TCRdb table keeps only in-frame clones and is missing some. V, J and clone size were drawn from that table, and D and trimming were deduced from the DNA. This table holds about 280,000 clones, roughly nine tenths found once. The source of this sequence is a man in his fifties with acute or convalescent COVID-19. The chain couples TRBV13 to TRBJ2-7; 7 positions match TRBD1. Input material: peripheral blood. The DNA of the CDR3 is TGTGCCAGCAGCATCAGGACAGGCTATGTCTACGAGCAGTACTTC. The encoded protein is CASSIRTGYVYEQYF.